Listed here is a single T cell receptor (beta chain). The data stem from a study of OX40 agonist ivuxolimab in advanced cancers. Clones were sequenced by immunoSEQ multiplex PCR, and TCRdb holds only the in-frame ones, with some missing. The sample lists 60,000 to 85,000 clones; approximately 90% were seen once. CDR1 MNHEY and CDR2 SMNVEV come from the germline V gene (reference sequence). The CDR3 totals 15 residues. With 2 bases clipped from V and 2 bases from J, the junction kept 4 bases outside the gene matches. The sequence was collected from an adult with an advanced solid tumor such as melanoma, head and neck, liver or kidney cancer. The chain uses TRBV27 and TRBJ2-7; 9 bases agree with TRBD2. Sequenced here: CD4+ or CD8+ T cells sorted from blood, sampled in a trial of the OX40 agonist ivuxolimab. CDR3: CASSLRAGGPYEQYF. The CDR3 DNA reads TGTGCCAGCAGTTTACGTGCGGGAGGGCCCTACGAGCAGTACTTC.